The 18 T cell receptor beta chains below all came from one sample that was sequenced in a study of shared T cell receptors in the human thymus. TCRdb keeps only in-frame clones here, not all; method: immunoSEQ multiplex PCR. The sample lists about 660,000 clones; 88% were seen once. These same data were also listed under a study on human thymus T cells.

Sequenced input: thymocytes. The receptor set was obtained from a boy less than two years old with a congenital heart defect.

The V and J genes are TRBV7-9 and TRBJ1-1, with 8 bases that match TRBD1. In germline, CDR1 is SEHNR, CDR2 FQNEAQ (reference sequence). The CDR3 is 16 amino acids. Unmatched junction bases numbered 12, after V lost 6 bases and J lost 3 bases. The CDR3 DNA reads TGTGCCAGCAGGACTCAAAAACAGGGGGGCGACACTGAAGCTTTCTTT. Translating it yields CASRTQKQGGDTEAFF.

This sequence joins TRBV6-5 and TRBJ1-2, with D possibly TRBD1 on 5 matching bases. V lost 8 bases, J lost 5 bases, and 15 bases lay in between. The CDR3 sequence is 13 residues long. Germline CDR1 MNHEY, CDR2 SVGAGI. This chain's CDR3 is CASRPGDVYGYTF. The CDR3 DNA sequence: TGTGCCAGCCGGCCGGGGGACGTTTATGGCTACACCTTC.

J is TRBJ2-7 and V is TRBV7-8; D may be TRBD1 (6 bases). CDR1 and CDR2 (germline): SGHVS, FQNEAQ. Trimming shortened V by 3 bases and J by 4 bases, and 7 bases separated the two germline ends. The CDR3 contains 12 residues. The CDR3 here is CASSFRGYEQYF. The CDR3 coding sequence is TGTGCCAGCAGCTTCAGGGGTTACGAGCAGTACTTC.

The chain recombines TRBV6-5 with TRBJ1-1, with TRBD1 as a possible D gene (6 bases). The ends were cut back, 8 bases at V and 1 base at J, with 14 bases in the middle. The CDR3 has 14 amino acids. CDR1 and CDR2 from the germline V gene are MNHEY and SVGAGI. DNA of the CDR3: TGTGCCAGCGTTGGGGGGGGCGGGAACACTGAAGCTTTCTTT. The encoded protein is CASVGGGGNTEAFF.

The rearrangement links TRBV29-1 to TRBJ2-1; 12 positions match TRBD2. The CDR3 has 13 residues. CDR1 is SQVTM, CDR2 ANQGSEA, per germline. V dropped 5 bases and J dropped 7; count of bases not matched to a gene: 3. Here the CDR3 DNA reads TGCAGCGTTAGCCTAGCGGGAGGGAATGAGCAGTTCTTC. Residues: CSVSLAGGNEQFF.

This chain uses TRBV6-5 with TRBJ2-1, with D tentatively TRBD1 (5 bases). Germline loops: CDR1 MNHEY, CDR2 SVGAGI. Trimming shortened V by 6 bases and J by 0 bases, and 12 bases separated the two germline ends. This CDR3 is 15 amino acids long. CDR3 in DNA: TGTGCCAGCAGGATCAGGGCCAGCTCCTACAATGAGCAGTTCTTC. Translated, it gives CASRIRASSYNEQFF.

The rearrangement uses TRBV7-9 and TRBJ2-5, with 8 bases fitting TRBD1. J gave up 1 base and V 2 bases, and 0 bases lay outside the gene matches. Germline values: CDR1 SEHNR, CDR2 FQNEAQ (reference sequence). CDR3 length: 14 residues. In nucleotides, the CDR3 is TGTGCCAGCAGCTTACAGGGGGCCCAAGAGACCCAGTACTTC. Encoded protein: CASSLQGAQETQYF.

The chain uses TRBV6-5 and TRBJ2-2, with 8 nucleotides matching TRBD1. The germline CDR1 and CDR2 sequences are MNHEY and SVGAGI. There are 16 residues in the CDR3. The V gene end was trimmed by 2 bases and the J gene end by 1 base; junction bases not matched to a gene: 3. CDR3 in DNA: TGTGCCAGCAGTTACGGGGGACAGGTGAACACCGGGGAGCTGTTTTTT. Its protein product is CASSYGGQVNTGELFF.

This chain connects TRBV5-1 to TRBJ2-2; tentative D call: TRBD2 (6 bases). The CDR3 contains 17 residues. Trimming took off 5 bases at V and 2 bases at J, with 19 bases between the two ends. The germline V gene encodes CDR1 SGHRS and CDR2 YFSETQ. DNA of the CDR3: TGCGCCAGCAGTTCTCTTAGCGGAAACGGTAACACCGGGGAGCTGTTTTTT. It codes for CASSSLSGNGNTGELFF.

A single count supports this clone. V gene TRBV7-9 combines with J gene TRBJ2-1; 8 bases fit TRBD2. The CDR3 totals 15 residues. V shed 5 bases and J 8 bases; nucleotides not matched to a gene: 11. Germline CDR1 and CDR2: SEHNR and FQNEAQ (reference sequence). In DNA form, the CDR3 reads TGTGCCAGCAGCCCCCCAGCGGGAGACGACTATGAGCAGTTCTTC. It yields the protein CASSPPAGDDYEQFF.

DNA of the CDR3: TGTGCCAGCAGTTTTGGGGGCGGACTAGCGGGCTCCTACGAGCAGTACTTC. The encoded protein is CASSFGGGLAGSYEQYF. The V call is TRBV28, the J call TRBJ2-7; 11 bases agree with TRBD2. This CDR3 comprises 17 residues. V lost 3 bases, J lost 0 bases, and 7 bases stayed unmatched. Per germline, CDR1 MDHEN and CDR2 SYDVKM.

The chain recombines TRBV4-3 with TRBJ1-2; possibly TRBD1 for D (5 bases). The germline CDR1 and CDR2 sequences are LGHNA and YSLEER. This CDR3 is built from 13 residues. V gave up 4 bases and J gave up 2 bases, with 8 bases separating them. Here the CDR3 reads CASSPGHNYGYTF. CDR3 sequence (DNA): TGCGCCAGCAGCCCAGGACACAACTATGGCTACACCTTC.

V usage is TRBV9 and J usage is TRBJ2-1; D not certain. This CDR3 region has 15 residues. V dropped 2 bases and J dropped 0 bases, with 9 bases sitting between them. CDR1 and CDR2 (germline): SGDLS, YYNGEE. The CDR3, as DNA: TGTGCCAGCAGCGTTTCTCGCGGCTCCTACAATGAGCAGTTCTTC. It yields the protein CASSVSRGSYNEQFF.

Only one count was recorded for this clone. The chain employs TRBV6-5 and TRBJ2-1, with 11 bases fitting TRBD1. The length of the CDR3 is 15 residues. Germline loops: CDR1 MNHEY, CDR2 SVGAGI. V shed 2 bases and J 6 bases; nucleotides not matched to a gene: 3. CDR3 residues: CASSYGQGASNEQFF. The CDR3, as DNA: TGTGCCAGCAGTTACGGACAGGGGGCGTCCAATGAGCAGTTCTTC.

This clone was seen just once. The chain employs TRBV7-6 and TRBJ1-1, with 10 bases aligning to TRBD1. Germline V gene data show CDR1 as SGHVS and CDR2 as FNYEAQ. The J segment lost 1 base and the V segment lost 3 bases, leaving 14 bases of the junction unmatched. There are 19 residues in the CDR3. CDR3 coding DNA: TGTGCCAGCAGCTTGCCGAACTGGACAGGGGGTGAGAGGAACACTGAAGCTTTCTTT. Protein: CASSLPNWTGGERNTEAFF.

There are a few counts of this clone. The J gene is TRBJ2-1, the V gene TRBV4-3; TRBD2 matches 8 bases. CDR3 size: 15 residues. The ends lost 0 bases at V and 9 bases at J; junction bases unmatched: 7. Germline-derived CDR1 and CDR2 are LGHNA and YSLEER. CDR3: CASSQDVGTSFEQFF. DNA for the CDR3: TGCGCCAGCAGCCAAGATGTCGGGACTAGTTTTGAGCAGTTCTTC.

The chain uses TRBV10-1 and TRBJ2-2; a possible D gene is TRBD2 (6 bases). V lost 8 bases and J 3 bases, leaving 16 bases between the germline ends. The CDR3 is made up of 15 amino acids. Germline V gene sequence: CDR1 WNHNN, CDR2 SYGVQD (reference sequence). The CDR3 region is CASSSGRGDTGELFF. The CDR3 DNA follows: TGCGCCAGCTCCTCGGGGCGCGGGGACACCGGGGAGCTGTTTTTT.

CDR3 protein: CASRSGRGNEQYF. The CDR3 bases are TGTGCCAGCAGGAGCGGGAGGGGCAACGAGCAGTACTTC. V usage is TRBV6-5 and J usage is TRBJ2-7; 10 nucleotides align to TRBD2. Trimming took 6 bases from V and 5 from J; bases not matched to a gene: 4. Germline loops: CDR1 MNHEY, CDR2 SVGAGI. CDR3 length: 13 amino acids.